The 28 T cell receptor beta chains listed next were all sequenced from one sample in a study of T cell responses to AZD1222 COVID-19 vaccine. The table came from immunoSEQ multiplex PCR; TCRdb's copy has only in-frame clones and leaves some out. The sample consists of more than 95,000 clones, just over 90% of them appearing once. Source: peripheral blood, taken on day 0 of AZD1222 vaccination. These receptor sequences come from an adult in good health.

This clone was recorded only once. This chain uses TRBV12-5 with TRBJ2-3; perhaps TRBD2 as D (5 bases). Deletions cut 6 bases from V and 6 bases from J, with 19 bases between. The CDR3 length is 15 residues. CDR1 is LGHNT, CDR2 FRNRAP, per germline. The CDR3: CASGETGSSTDTQYF. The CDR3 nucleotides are TGTGCTAGTGGGGAGACGGGATCCTCGACGGATACGCAGTATTTT.

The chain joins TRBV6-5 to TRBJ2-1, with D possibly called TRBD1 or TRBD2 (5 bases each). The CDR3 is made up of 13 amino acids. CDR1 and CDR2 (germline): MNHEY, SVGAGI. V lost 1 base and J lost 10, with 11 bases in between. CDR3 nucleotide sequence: TGTGCCAGCAGTTACTTCCTTCGGGGCGAGCAGTTCTTC. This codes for CASSYFLRGEQFF.

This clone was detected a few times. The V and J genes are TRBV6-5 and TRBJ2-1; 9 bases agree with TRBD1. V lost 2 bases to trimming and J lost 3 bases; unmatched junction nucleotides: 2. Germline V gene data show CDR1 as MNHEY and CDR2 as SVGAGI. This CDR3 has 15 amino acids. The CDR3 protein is CASSYGTGFYNEQFF. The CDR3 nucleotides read TGTGCCAGCAGTTACGGGACAGGGTTCTACAATGAGCAGTTCTTC.

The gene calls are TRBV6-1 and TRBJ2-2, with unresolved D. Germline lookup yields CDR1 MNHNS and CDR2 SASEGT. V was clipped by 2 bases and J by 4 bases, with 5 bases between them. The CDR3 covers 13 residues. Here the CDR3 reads CASSERSTGELFF. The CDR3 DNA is TGTGCCAGCAGTGAACGCAGCACCGGGGAGCTGTTTTTT.

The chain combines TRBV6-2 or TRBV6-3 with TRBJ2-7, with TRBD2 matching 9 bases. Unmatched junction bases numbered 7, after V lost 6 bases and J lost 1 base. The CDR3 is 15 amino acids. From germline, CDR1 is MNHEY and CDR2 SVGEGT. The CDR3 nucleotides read TGTGCCAGCAGCCTCCCCCTAGCGGGGTCCTACGAGCAGTACTTC. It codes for CASSLPLAGSYEQYF.

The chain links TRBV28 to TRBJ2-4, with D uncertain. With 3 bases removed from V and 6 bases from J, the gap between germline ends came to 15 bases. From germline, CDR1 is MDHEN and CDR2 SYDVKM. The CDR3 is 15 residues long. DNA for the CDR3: TGTGCCAGCAGTTTTGGACGGATCGACGGAAACATTCAGTACTTC. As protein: CASSFGRIDGNIQYF. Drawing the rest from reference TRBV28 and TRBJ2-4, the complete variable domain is DVKVTQSSRYLVKRTGEKVFLECVQDMDHENMFWYRQDPGLGLRLIYFSYDVKMKEKGDIPEGYSVSREKKERFSLILESASTNQTSMYLCASSFGRIDGNIQYFGAGTRLSVL.

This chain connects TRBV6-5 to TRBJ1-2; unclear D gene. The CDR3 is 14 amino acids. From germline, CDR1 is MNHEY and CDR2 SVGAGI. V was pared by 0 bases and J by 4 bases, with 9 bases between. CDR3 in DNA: TGTGCCAGCAGTTACTCAGGGATTAGCTATGGCTACACCTTC. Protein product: CASSYSGISYGYTF.

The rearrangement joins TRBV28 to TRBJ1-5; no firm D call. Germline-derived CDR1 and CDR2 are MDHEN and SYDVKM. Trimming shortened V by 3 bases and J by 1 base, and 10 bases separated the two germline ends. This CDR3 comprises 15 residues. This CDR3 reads CASSFGPASNQPQHF. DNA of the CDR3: TGTGCCAGCAGTTTTGGGCCGGCCAGCAATCAGCCCCAGCATTTT.

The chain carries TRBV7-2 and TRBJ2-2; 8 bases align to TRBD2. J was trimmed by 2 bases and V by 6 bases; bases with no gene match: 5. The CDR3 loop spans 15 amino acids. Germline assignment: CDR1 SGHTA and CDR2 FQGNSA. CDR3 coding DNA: TGTGCCAGCAGACCACTAGCGGTAAACACCGGGGAGCTGTTTTTT. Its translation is CASRPLAVNTGELFF.

The CDR3 protein is CASSLAGNREQFF. CDR3 DNA sequence: TGCGCCAGCAGCTTGGCAGGGAATCGTGAGCAGTTCTTC. This chain joins TRBV5-1 and TRBJ2-1; TRBD1 is a possible D gene (5 bases). Per the germline V gene, CDR1 is SGHRS and CDR2 is YFSETQ. The CDR3 extends over 13 amino acids. Trimming removed 0 bases from V and 9 bases from J, with 10 bases in between.

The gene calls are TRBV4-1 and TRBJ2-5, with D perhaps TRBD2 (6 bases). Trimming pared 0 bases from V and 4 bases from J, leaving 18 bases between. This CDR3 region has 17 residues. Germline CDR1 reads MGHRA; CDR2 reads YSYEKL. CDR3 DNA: TGCGCCAGCAGCCAAGATAGGTCACTAGCAACCGCAGAGACCCAGTACTTC. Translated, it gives CASSQDRSLATAETQYF.

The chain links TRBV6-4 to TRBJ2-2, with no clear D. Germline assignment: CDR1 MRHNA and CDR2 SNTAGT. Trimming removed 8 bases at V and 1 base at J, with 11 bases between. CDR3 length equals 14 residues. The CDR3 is CASQKEQNTGELFF. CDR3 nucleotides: TGTGCCAGCCAGAAGGAACAGAACACCGGGGAGCTGTTTTTT.

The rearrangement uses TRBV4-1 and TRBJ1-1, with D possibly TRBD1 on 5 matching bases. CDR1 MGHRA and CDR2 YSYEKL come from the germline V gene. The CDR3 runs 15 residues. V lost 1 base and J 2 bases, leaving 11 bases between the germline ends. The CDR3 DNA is TGCGCCAGCAGCCAAGTCCAGGGCGGCAACACTGAAGCTTTCTTT. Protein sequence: CASSQVQGGNTEAFF.

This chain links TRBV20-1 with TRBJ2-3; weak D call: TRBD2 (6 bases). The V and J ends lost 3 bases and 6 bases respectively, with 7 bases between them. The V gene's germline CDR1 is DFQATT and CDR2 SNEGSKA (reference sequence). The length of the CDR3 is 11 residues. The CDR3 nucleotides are TGCAGTGCTAGGGGACTTGATACGCAGTATTTT. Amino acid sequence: CSARGLDTQYF.

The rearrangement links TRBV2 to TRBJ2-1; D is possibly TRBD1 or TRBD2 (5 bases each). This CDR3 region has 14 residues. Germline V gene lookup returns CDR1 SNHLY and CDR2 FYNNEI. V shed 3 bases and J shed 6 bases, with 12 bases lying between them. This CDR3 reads CASSEGPVVNEQFF. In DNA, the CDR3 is TGTGCCAGCAGTGAGGGACCAGTGGTCAATGAGCAGTTCTTC.

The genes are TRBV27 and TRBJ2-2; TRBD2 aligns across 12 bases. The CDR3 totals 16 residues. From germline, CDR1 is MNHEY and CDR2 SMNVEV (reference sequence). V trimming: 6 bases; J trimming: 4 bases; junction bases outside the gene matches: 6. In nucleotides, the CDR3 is TGTGCCAGCAGACCTCCGGGACTAGCGGGCACCGGGGAGCTGTTTTTT. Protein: CASRPPGLAGTGELFF.

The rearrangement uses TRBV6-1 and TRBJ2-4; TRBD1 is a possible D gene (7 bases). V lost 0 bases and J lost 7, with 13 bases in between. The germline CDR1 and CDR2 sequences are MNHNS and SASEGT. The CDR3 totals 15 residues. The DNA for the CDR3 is TGTGCCAGCAGTGAAGCGTCGACAGGGAGGAACATTCAGTACTTC. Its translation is CASSEASTGRNIQYF.

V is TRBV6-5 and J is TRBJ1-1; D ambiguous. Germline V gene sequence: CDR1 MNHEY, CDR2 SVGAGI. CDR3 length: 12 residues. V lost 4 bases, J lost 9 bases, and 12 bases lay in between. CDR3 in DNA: TGTGCCAGCAGTTTGACACCTAACCAAGCTTTCTTT. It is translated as CASSLTPNQAFF.

Here the CDR3 DNA reads TGTGCCAGCAGCTTGAGGGGGAACCAAGAGACCCAGTACTTC. It yields the protein CASSLRGNQETQYF. The chain employs TRBV5-4 and TRBJ2-5, with a possible D match to TRBD1 (6 bases). The CDR3 runs to 14 residues. Trimming shortened V by 1 base and J by 0 bases, and 7 bases separated the two germline ends. Per germline, CDR1 SGHNT and CDR2 YYREEE (reference sequence).

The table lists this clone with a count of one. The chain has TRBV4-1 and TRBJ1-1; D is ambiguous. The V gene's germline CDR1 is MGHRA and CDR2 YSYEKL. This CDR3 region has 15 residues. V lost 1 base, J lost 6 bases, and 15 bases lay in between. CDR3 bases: TGCGCCAGCAGCCAAGGGCCTCTAGGGCAGGCTGAAGCTTTCTTT. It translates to CASSQGPLGQAEAFF.

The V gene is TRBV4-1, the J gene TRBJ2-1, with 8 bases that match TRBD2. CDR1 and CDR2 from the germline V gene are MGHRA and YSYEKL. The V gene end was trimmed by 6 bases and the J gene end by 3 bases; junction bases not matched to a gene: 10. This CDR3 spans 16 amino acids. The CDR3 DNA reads TGCGCCAGCAGAGCTAATCCCGGGACTAGCTACAATGAGCAGTTCTTC. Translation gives CASRANPGTSYNEQFF.

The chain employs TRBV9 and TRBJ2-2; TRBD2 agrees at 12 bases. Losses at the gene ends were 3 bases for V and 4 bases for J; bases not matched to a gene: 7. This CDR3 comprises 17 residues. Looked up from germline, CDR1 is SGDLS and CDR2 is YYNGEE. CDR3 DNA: TGTGCCAGCAGCGCTAGACTAGCGGGAGAGCGCACCGGGGAGCTGTTTTTT. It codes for CASSARLAGERTGELFF.

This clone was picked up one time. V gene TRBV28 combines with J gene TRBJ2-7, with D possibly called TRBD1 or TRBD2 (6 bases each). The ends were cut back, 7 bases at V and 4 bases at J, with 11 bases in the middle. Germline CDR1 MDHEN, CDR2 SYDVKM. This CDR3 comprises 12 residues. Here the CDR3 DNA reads TGTGCCAGCAAGGGGGGATGGTACGAGCAGTACTTC. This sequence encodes CASKGGWYEQYF.

In nucleotides, the CDR3 is TGTGCCAGCAGACCCAGGAGTTTAAGACCCAGGGTAGGGAGCTCACCCCTCCACTTT. Translated: CASRPRSLRPRVGSSPLHF. The chain recombines TRBV28 with TRBJ1-6; possibly TRBD1 for D (5 bases). Per the germline V gene, CDR1 is MDHEN and CDR2 is SYDVKM. V was trimmed by 6 bases and J by 10 bases, leaving 31 bases between them. The CDR3 loop spans 19 amino acids.

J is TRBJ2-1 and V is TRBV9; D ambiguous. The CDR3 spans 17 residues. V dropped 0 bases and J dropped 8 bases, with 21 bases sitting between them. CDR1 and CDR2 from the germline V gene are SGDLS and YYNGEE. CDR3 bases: TGTGCCAGCAGCGTAGACTGGGGTCCCCCCATGTCCGATGAGCAGTTCTTC. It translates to CASSVDWGPPMSDEQFF.

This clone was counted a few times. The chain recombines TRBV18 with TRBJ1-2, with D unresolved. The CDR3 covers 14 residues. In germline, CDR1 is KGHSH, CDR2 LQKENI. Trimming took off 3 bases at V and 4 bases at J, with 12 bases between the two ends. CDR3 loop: CASSPTGNSYGYTF. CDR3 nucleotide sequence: TGTGCCAGCTCACCGACCGGGAACTCCTATGGCTACACCTTC.

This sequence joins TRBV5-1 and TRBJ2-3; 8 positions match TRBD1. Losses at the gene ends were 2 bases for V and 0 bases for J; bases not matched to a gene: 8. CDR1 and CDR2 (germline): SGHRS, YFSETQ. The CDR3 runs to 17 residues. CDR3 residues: CASSFHPGGESTDTQYF. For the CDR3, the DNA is TGCGCCAGCAGCTTTCACCCAGGGGGCGAAAGCACAGATACGCAGTATTTT.

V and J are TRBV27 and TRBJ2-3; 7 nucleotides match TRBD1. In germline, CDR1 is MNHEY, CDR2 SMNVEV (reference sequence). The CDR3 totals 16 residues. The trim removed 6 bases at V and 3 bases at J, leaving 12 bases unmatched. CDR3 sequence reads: CASSTQGLPFTDTQYF. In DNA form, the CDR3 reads TGTGCCAGCAGCACACAGGGGCTACCATTTACAGATACGCAGTATTTT.